These T cell receptor beta chains were read from a single sample in a study of CD8+ T cells in alopecia areata. The assay was immunoSEQ multiplex PCR, and TCRdb's table has in-frame clones only and misses some. The profile shows some 150,000 clones, less than 65% of them singletons. The sequencing input was CD8+ T cells sorted from blood. All receptors derive from a human donor in good health. The CDR3 runs from the conserved cysteine through the conserved F or W. D genes are given only for firm matches. Size tells how often a clone was seen (once, few, many) or the class of an expanded clone, and some rows leave it out.

V	size	J	D	CDR3	DNA
TRBV27	NA	TRBJ1-5	TRBD1	CASSPGQGANQPQHF	TGTGCCAGCAGTCCGGGACAGGGGGCAAATCAGCCCCAGCATTTT
TRBV7-8	NA	TRBJ2-1	NA	CASSWVDSPYSPDEQFF	TGTGCCAGCAGCTGGGTGGACAGCCCCTACTCACCGGATGAGCAGTTCTTC
TRBV5-4	once	TRBJ2-2	NA	CASSDPERSGELFF	TGTGCCAGCAGCGATCCCGAGCGATCAGGGGAGCTGTTTTTT
TRBV27	NA	TRBJ1-1	NA	CASSLAGLNTEAFF	TGTGCCAGCAGTTTAGCGGGTCTTAACACTGAAGCTTTCTTT
TRBV29-1	NA	TRBJ2-5	TRBD2	CSVEREGPEETQYF	TGCAGCGTTGAACGGGAGGGCCCAGAGGAGACCCAGTACTTC
TRBV27	NA	TRBJ2-7	NA	CASSTTRGPNAYEQYF	TGTGCCAGCAGTACCACCCGGGGACCTAACGCCTACGAGCAGTACTTC
TRBV9	NA	TRBJ2-1	TRBD2	CASSASGTSYNEQFF	TGTGCCAGCAGCGCTAGCGGTACCTCCTACAATGAGCAGTTCTTC
TRBV28	NA	TRBJ2-1	NA	CASSSLLLFRNEQFF	TGTGCCAGCAGTTCCCTTCTACTATTCCGCAATGAGCAGTTCTTC
TRBV29-1	NA	TRBJ1-3	NA	CSVTSGPGGNTIYF	TGCAGCGTAACATCAGGGCCCGGCGGAAACACCATATATTTT
TRBV18	once	TRBJ2-7	NA	CASSREAYEQYF	TGTGCCAGCTCAAGGGAAGCCTACGAGCAGTACTTC
TRBV9	NA	TRBJ2-5	NA	CASSPSDRQETQYF	TGTGCCAGCAGTCCCAGCGACAGACAAGAGACCCAGTACTTC
TRBV28	NA	TRBJ2-7	NA	CASSFPPAEGGYEQYF	TGTGCCAGCAGTTTCCCCCCGGCGGAAGGGGGCTACGAGCAGTACTTC
TRBV30	NA	TRBJ2-1	TRBD2	CAWSLRGGSYNEQFF	TGTGCCTGGTCTTTGCGCGGGGGGTCCTACAATGAGCAGTTCTTC
TRBV2	once	TRBJ1-1	NA	CTSPGEGGFTEAFF	TGTACCTCACCGGGAGAGGGGGGATTCACTGAAGCTTTCTTT
TRBV2	NA	TRBJ2-1	NA	CASSRPTAYNEQFF	TGTGCCAGCAGCCGACCAACCGCCTACAATGAGCAGTTCTTC
TRBV5-1	NA	TRBJ1-1	TRBD1	CASSPKGGQGAGPEAFF	TGCGCCAGCAGCCCAAAAGGCGGACAGGGGGCCGGCCCTGAAGCTTTCTTT
TRBV27	few	TRBJ2-3	NA	CASTPGRPTDTQYF	TGTGCCAGCACACCGGGACGACCTACAGATACGCAGTATTTT
TRBV13	NA	TRBJ2-7	NA	CASSLGGLKHEQYF	TGTGCCAGCAGCTTAGGGGGACTGAAGCACGAGCAGTACTTC
TRBV11-2	few	TRBJ2-7	TRBD1	CASGTGTYEQYF	TGTGCATCCGGGACAGGGACCTACGAGCAGTACTTC
TRBV27	once	TRBJ2-7	NA	CASSSTVSYEQYF	TGTGCCAGCAGCTCAACAGTTTCCTACGAGCAGTACTTC
TRBV29-1	NA	TRBJ1-2	TRBD1	CSATNRQGPTYGYTF	TGCAGCGCAACAAACAGACAGGGTCCGACTTATGGCTACACCTTC
TRBV6-6	NA	TRBJ2-1	NA	CASLATGYSYNEQFF	TGTGCCAGCCTCGCGACAGGCTACTCCTACAATGAGCAGTTCTTC
TRBV19	NA	TRBJ2-2	NA	CASSIGSTTGELFF	TGTGCCAGTAGTATAGGGTCTACCACCGGGGAGCTGTTTTTT
TRBV9	NA	TRBJ2-7	NA	CASSPQEDYRAEQYF	TGTGCCAGCAGCCCCCAAGAGGATTACCGGGCCGAGCAGTACTTC
TRBV23-1	few	TRBJ2-5	TRBD1	CASIPRGGGQETQYF	TGCGCCAGCATCCCAAGAGGGGGCGGGCAAGAGACCCAGTACTTC
TRBV19	NA	TRBJ1-1	NA	CASSIWENTEAFF	TGTGCCAGTAGTATATGGGAGAACACTGAAGCTTTCTTT
TRBV30	NA	TRBJ2-3	NA	CAWSVQEGTDTQYF	TGTGCCTGGAGTGTACAGGAAGGCACAGATACGCAGTATTTT
TRBV13	NA	TRBJ2-1	TRBD2	CASSPRAGVSSYNEQFF	TGTGCCAGCAGCCCACGTGCGGGGGTCAGTTCCTACAATGAGCAGTTCTTC
TRBV29-1	NA	TRBJ2-2	NA	CSVDQGNTGELFF	TGCAGCGTTGATCAGGGAAACACCGGGGAGCTGTTTTTT
TRBV5-1	NA	TRBJ2-7	NA	CASSRGRYYEQYF	TGCGCCAGCAGCAGGGGACGTTACTACGAGCAGTACTTC
TRBV4-1	NA	TRBJ2-7	NA	CASSQDRGTSSLEEQYF	TGCGCCAGCAGCCAAGATAGGGGGACTTCCTCATTAGAGGAGCAGTACTTC
TRBV9	NA	TRBJ2-3	NA	CASSPNGQSTDTQYF	TGTGCCAGCAGCCCGAACGGACAGAGCACAGATACGCAGTATTTT
TRBV14	many	TRBJ2-3	TRBD2	CASSQTSGSTDTQYF	TGTGCCAGCAGCCAGACTAGCGGGAGCACAGATACGCAGTATTTT
TRBV6-6	NA	TRBJ2-7	TRBD1	CASSSGQYLNEQYF	TGTGCCAGCAGTTCGGGACAGTATCTGAACGAGCAGTACTTC
TRBV7-2	once	TRBJ2-4	NA	CASSLVAVAKNIQYF	TGTGCCAGCAGCTTAGTGGCAGTAGCCAAAAACATTCAGTACTTC
TRBV30	few	TRBJ1-1	NA	CAWSVHRNTEAFF	TGTGCCTGGAGTGTACACCGGAACACTGAAGCTTTCTTT
TRBV15	NA	TRBJ2-5	TRBD1	CATSSPGQTYPETQYF	TGTGCCACCAGCAGCCCGGGACAGACATACCCAGAGACCCAGTACTTC
TRBV27	NA	TRBJ2-5	TRBD1	CASSSGTDSQETQYF	TGTGCCAGCAGTTCCGGGACAGATAGTCAAGAGACCCAGTACTTC
TRBV29-1	NA	TRBJ2-1	NA	CSVVAEYNEQFF	TGCAGCGTTGTAGCGGAGTACAATGAGCAGTTCTTC
TRBV6-5	NA	TRBJ2-7	NA	CASSQGPGNYEQYF	TGTGCCAGCAGCCAGGGCCCGGGTAACTACGAGCAGTACTTC
TRBV2	NA	TRBJ1-1	NA	CASIGGINSAFF	TGTGCCAGCATAGGGGGGATAAATTCGGCTTTCTTT
TRBV6-5	NA	TRBJ2-4	NA	CASSYNPQNIQYF	TGTGCCAGCAGTTACAACCCACAAAACATTCAGTACTTC
TRBV2	NA	TRBJ2-7	TRBD2	CASSGGAIAGGSYEQYF	TGTGCCAGCAGTGGTGGGGCTATAGCGGGAGGCTCCTACGAGCAGTACTTC
TRBV30	NA	TRBJ1-1	NA	CAWSQGRRTEAFF	TGTGCCTGGAGTCAGGGCAGGAGGACTGAGGCTTTCTTT
TRBV25-1	few	TRBJ2-2	NA	CASSERASTGELFF	TGTGCCAGCAGTGAACGGGCTAGCACCGGGGAGCTGTTTTTT
TRBV30	NA	TRBJ2-7	TRBD2	CACTTSGSPYEQYF	TGTGCCTGCACCACTAGCGGGAGTCCCTACGAGCAGTACTTC
TRBV5-1	once	TRBJ2-4	NA	CASSLQTNSNIQYF	TGCGCCAGCAGCCTACAGACTAACTCAAACATTCAGTACTTC
TRBV29-1	NA	TRBJ2-1	NA	CSVLADLRGSYNEQFF	TGCAGCGTTTTAGCGGACCTTCGAGGGTCCTACAATGAGCAGTTCTTC
TRBV29-1	NA	TRBJ2-4	NA	CSGTASKNIQYF	TGCAGCGGGACAGCTAGCAAAAACATTCAGTACTTC
TRBV19	few	TRBJ2-1	TRBD2	CASSEVAGGSEQFF	TGTGCCAGTAGTGAGGTAGCGGGAGGGTCTGAGCAGTTCTTC
TRBV20-1	NA	TRBJ2-7	NA	CSARWGYEQYF	TGCAGTGCGCGATGGGGGTACGAGCAGTACTTC
TRBV7-8	NA	TRBJ2-1	TRBD2	CAAAGELSDEQFF	TGTGCCGCGGCGGGAGAGTTGTCTGATGAGCAGTTCTTC